This entry features one T cell receptor (beta chain) sequence. Its antigen is still unknown. V lost 5 bases to trimming and J lost 7 bases; unmatched junction nucleotides: 6. The CDR3 loop spans 13 amino acids. The germline CDR1 and CDR2 sequences are PRHDT and FYEKMQ (reference sequence). The sample originates from a study of cytomegalovirus exposure and HLA in healthy donors. Study summary: Genotyping showed roughly 76% of 350 to 400 donors falling in the Caucasian-associated ancestry cluster.

It was with 60 Vbeta and 13 Jbeta primers that the PCR ran. Sequencing was performed with immunoSEQ multiplex PCR; in TCRdb, only in-frame clones are kept and a portion is missing. The sample lists 50,000 or so clones; 81% were seen once. Regarding the study as a whole: The classifier was said to identify cytomegalovirus status with high specificity and sensitivity.

The sequencing input was PBMCs. This chain connects TRBV13 to TRBJ2-3; 7 bases line up with TRBD1. The sequence was obtained from a boy between 5 and 17 years old in good health and CMV-seropositive. The chain's CDR3 is CASSPTGVNTQYF. Written as DNA, the CDR3 is TGTGCCAGCAGCCCTACAGGGGTAAATACGCAGTATTTT.